These 4 T cell receptor beta chains were sequenced from one sample in a study of shared clonotypes between healthy human individuals. The assay was immunoSEQ multiplex PCR, and TCRdb's table has in-frame clones only and misses some. The table lists some 700,000 clones, about 90% of them singletons, with about 34% in the top ten. Sequencing used memory CD8+ T cells from PBMCs. Subset meaning: CD45RO+ cells pooled with CCR7-negative TemRA cells. These receptors came from a man in his late teens or twenties in good health. Some clones in this sample may be carry-over from other donors' samples.

Here the CDR3 DNA reads TGTGCCAGCAGCACACCGGGACAGGGAATCTCTGGAAACACCATATATTTT. It codes for CASSTPGQGISGNTIYF. The chain links TRBV9 to TRBJ1-3; 9 positions match TRBD1. CDR3 size: 17 residues. V was pared by 4 bases and J by 0 bases, with 8 bases of the junction left unmatched. Germline loops: CDR1 SGDLS, CDR2 YYNGEE. Full variable domain (outside the CDR3, taken from reference TRBV9 and TRBJ1-3): DSGVTQTPKHLITATGQRVTLRCSPRSGDLSVYWYQQSLDQGLQFLIQYYNGEERAKGNILERFSAQQFPDLHSELNLSSLELGDSALYFCASSTPGQGISGNTIYFGEGSWLTVV.

The chain couples TRBV4-3 to TRBJ2-3; no definite D call. V was shortened by 0 bases and J by 3 bases, with 16 bases between the two germline ends. The germline CDR1 and CDR2 sequences are LGHNA and YSLEER. There are 17 residues in the CDR3. The CDR3 region is CASSQEFSLVRTDTQYF. The CDR3 DNA follows: TGCGCCAGCAGCCAAGAGTTCTCCCTAGTGAGGACAGATACGCAGTATTTT.

The chain carries TRBV28 and TRBJ2-7; D might be TRBD2 (5 bases). Germline values: CDR1 MDHEN, CDR2 SYDVKM. V dropped 3 bases and J dropped 5 bases, with 17 bases sitting between them. The CDR3 spans 15 residues. The CDR3 sequence is CASSFSEGFTDEQYF. In nucleotides, the CDR3 is TGTGCCAGCAGTTTTTCTGAGGGCTTCACGGACGAGCAGTACTTC.

The table lists this clone with a count of one. This chain uses TRBV27 with TRBJ2-3; TRBD2 matches 7 bases. Unmatched junction bases numbered 9, after V lost 5 bases and J lost 4 bases. CDR1 is MNHEY, CDR2 SMNVEV, per germline (reference sequence). The CDR3 spans 15 residues. CDR3 region: CASSIWRERSDTQYF. The DNA for the CDR3 is TGTGCCAGCAGTATATGGCGGGAGCGGTCAGATACGCAGTATTTT.